This TCR beta chain was observed in a study of tumor and adjacent non-tumor tissue in lung cancer. Study-wide results and limits: Patients with more diverse tumor TCRs had worse survival.

Comments on this clonotype: Its cognate antigen is unknown. The CDR3 does not close with the conserved phenylalanine or tryptophan, likely indicating a read error.

TCRbeta libraries were built with three rounds of nested PCR, modified from ARM-PCR. TCRdb itself ran the multiplex PCR reads through MiXCR, one entry per CDR3 protein. Seen here are some 120,000 distinct CDR3 sequences, around three fifths observed once, and the top ten hold roughly 12%. No cell sorting was done before RNA was extracted from the tissue. This CDR3 is built from 14 residues. V was cut by 7 bases and J by 5 bases, with 18 bases left in between. Germline CDR1 reads SQVTM; CDR2 reads ANQGSEA. This TCR was sampled from a young man with non-small cell lung cancer. Sequenced sample: lung tumor tissue. The chain links TRBV29-1 to TRBJ1-5; D remains ambiguous. The CDR3 region has the DNA TGCAGCGCCTCCCGGGTCCCCGAGGATCAGCCCCAGCATCTT. Amino acid sequence: CSASRVPEDQPQHL.